The T cell receptor beta chain described here comes from a study of cytomegalovirus exposure and HLA in healthy donors. Study conclusions and caveats: Within the data, a cluster of highly shared sequence variants was likely a sequencing artifact. In a later analysis, HLA-associated TCR beta chains were more clonally expanded than equally common others. A later analysis showed TCR association rates differing by HLA locus, peaking at DRB1 and lowest at HLA-C.

Between the trimmed V and J ends, which lost 5 bases and 5 bases, there was a span of 13 bases. The CDR3 consists of 14 residues. CDR1 LNHDA and CDR2 SQIVND come from the germline V gene (reference sequence). PCR was performed using 60 Vbeta and 13 Jbeta primers. The repertoire was sequenced with immunoSEQ multiplex PCR; TCRdb's copy has only in-frame clones and lacks some. Here the sample spans some 150,000 clones, about 75% being singletons. Comments on this clone: The antigen remains undetermined.

Sample: PBMCs. This TCR derives from a middle-aged man in good health and CMV-seropositive. This chain joins TRBV19 and TRBJ2-1, with D unclear. The CDR3 nucleotides are TGTGCCAGTAGTGGAGTAGTTAGGCACAATGAGCAGTTCTTC. Amino acid sequence: CASSGVVRHNEQFF.